One sample yielded the 27 T cell receptor beta chains listed below, sequenced in a study of T cell repertoires in aging, cancer and after chemotherapy. A mixed TRB-A/B primer pool amplified rearranged TRB by multiplex touch-down PCR. TCRdb processed the multiplex PCR reads anew with MiXCR; each CDR3 protein has one entry. The sample carries more than 800 distinct CDR3 sequences, around 27% recorded once. The template was genomic DNA from peripheral blood, not RNA. The source material was blood. All receptors come from a human donor with a blood cancer.

By sample fraction, this clonotype is large. This rearrangement joins TRBV6-5 to TRBJ2-3; the match to TRBD2 covers 7 bases. The trim removed 8 bases at V and 7 bases at J, leaving 3 bases unmatched. Per the germline V gene, CDR1 is MNHEY and CDR2 is SVGAGI. The CDR3 spans 11 residues. This chain's CDR3 is CASASGNTQYF. Here the CDR3 DNA reads TGTGCCAGCGCTAGCGGTAATACGCAGTATTTT.

A remark on this clonotype: A read error is possible here, since a much larger clone lies one base away. In nucleotides, the CDR3 is TGTGCCAGCAGCTTAGATCCGAATGAGCCCCAGCATTTT. This encodes CASSLDPNEPQHF. The J gene is TRBJ1-5, the V gene TRBV7-2; D is uncertain. The CDR3 is made up of 13 amino acids. Germline assignment: CDR1 SGHTA and CDR2 FQGNSA. Deletions cut 1 base from V and 8 bases from J, with 9 bases between. Looking up the rest from reference TRBV7-2 and TRBJ1-5 gives the full variable domain: GAGVSQSPSNKVTEKGKDVELRCDPISGHTALYWYRQSLGQGLEFLIYFQGNSAPDKSGLPSDRFSAERTGGSVSTLTIQRTQQEDSAVYLCASSLDPNEPQHFGDGTRLSIL.

This clonotype is classed as medium-sized. The gene calls are TRBV2 and TRBJ2-5; the match to TRBD2 covers 9 bases. V dropped 5 bases and J dropped 1; count of bases not matched to a gene: 8. CDR3 length: 16 residues. The germline CDR1 and CDR2 sequences are SNHLY and FYNNEI. The CDR3 region is CASSLGLAGTQETQYF. Written as DNA, the CDR3 is TGTGCCAGCAGTTTAGGGCTAGCGGGGACCCAAGAGACCCAGTACTTC.

This clonotype is judged medium-sized. The V and J genes are TRBV6-2 or TRBV6-3 and TRBJ2-7; 8 bases are shared with TRBD2. Germline assignment: CDR1 MNHEY and CDR2 SVGEGT. There are 13 residues in the CDR3. V trimming: 6 bases; J trimming: 3 bases; junction bases outside the gene matches: 4. CDR3 residues: CASRVAGRYEQYF. Here the CDR3 DNA reads TGTGCCAGCAGGGTAGCGGGACGCTACGAGCAGTACTTC.

This chain connects TRBV11-2 to TRBJ1-2; D ambiguous. The CDR3 consists of 13 residues. Trimming removed 5 bases from V and 4 bases from J, with 11 bases in between. The germline V gene has CDR1 SGHAT and CDR2 FQNNGV. The CDR3: CASSPDRGYGYTF. The CDR3 DNA sequence: TGTGCCAGCAGCCCGGATCGGGGCTATGGCTACACCTTC.

This clonotype counts as large. The DNA of the CDR3 is TGTGCCAGCAGCTTGGCCTCAGCGGTTTACAATGAGCAGTTCTTC. Its protein product is CASSLASAVYNEQFF. The chain has TRBV5-4 and TRBJ2-1; weak D call: TRBD2 (5 bases). Trimming removed 0 bases from V and 4 bases from J, with 11 bases in between. This CDR3 has 15 residues. CDR1 is SGHNT and CDR2 is YYREEE in the germline V gene (reference sequence).

Only a few counts were recorded for this clonotype. This chain uses TRBV20-1 with TRBJ1-6; 9 nucleotides line up with TRBD1. The CDR3 is 15 amino acids. Per the germline V gene, CDR1 is DFQATT and CDR2 is SNEGSKA (reference sequence). Trimming cost V 0 bases and J 9 bases; bases outside gene matches: 6. DNA of the CDR3: TGCAGTGCTAGAGAACCCGGGACAGGGAGTTCACCCCTCCACTTT. Translated, it gives CSAREPGTGSSPLHF.

This clonotype is medium-sized by share. CDR3 nucleotide sequence: TGTGCCAGCAGCTTCGGGCCGCCCGGCAATCAGCCCCAGCATTTT. It specifies CASSFGPPGNQPQHF. The V and J genes are TRBV5-5 and TRBJ1-5; D uncertain. The CDR3 spans 15 residues. Germline V gives CDR1 SGHKS, CDR2 YYEKEE (reference sequence). V was clipped by 2 bases and J by 2 bases, with 11 bases between them.

This clonotype was counted a few times. A much larger clone differs by one base, so this may be a read error. This chain links TRBV7-9 with TRBJ1-6; D might be TRBD1 (5 bases). The CDR3 runs 15 residues. Germline loops: CDR1 SEHNR, CDR2 FQNEAQ (reference sequence). CDR3 in DNA: TGTGCCAGCAGGGACCAGACAGCAGACAATTTACCCCTCCACTTT. Translating gives CASRDQTADNLPLHF.

By sample share, this clonotype is medium-sized. This chain joins TRBV20-1 and TRBJ1-2; D uncertain. The CDR3 contains 13 residues. Between the trimmed V and J ends, which lost 6 bases and 8 bases, there was a span of 19 bases. CDR1 DFQATT and CDR2 SNEGSKA come from the germline V gene (reference sequence). The CDR3 nucleotides read TGCAGTGCCCCACCCCAATCACGCGCCGGCTACACCTTC. Its translation: CSAPPQSRAGYTF.

In this sample, this clonotype is medium-sized. The V gene is TRBV27, the J gene TRBJ1-5, with 8 bases identical to TRBD1. With V trimmed by 2 bases and J by 7 bases, 10 bases remained unmatched. CDR1 is MNHEY, CDR2 SMNVEV, per germline (reference sequence). CDR3 length: 16 amino acids. CDR3 coding DNA: TGTGCCAGCAGTTTAGGTTCCGGACAGGGCAGGCAGCCCCAGCATTTT. It specifies CASSLGSGQGRQPQHF.

By proportion, this clonotype is large. J is TRBJ1-5 and V is TRBV6-1, with 7 bases lining up with TRBD1. Trimming at V came to 5 bases and at J to 0 bases, leaving 4 bases not matched to a gene. This CDR3 has 15 residues. Germline-derived CDR1 and CDR2 are MNHNS and SASEGT. DNA of the CDR3: TGTGCCAGCAGTCGCGGACAGGCTAGCAATCAGCCCCAGCATTTT. The encoded protein is CASSRGQASNQPQHF.

The chain has TRBV27 and TRBJ1-1; TRBD1 matches 10 bases. The CDR3 sequence is 16 residues long. V gave up 5 bases and J gave up 7 bases; unmatched junction bases: 13. Germline V gene data show CDR1 as MNHEY and CDR2 as SMNVEV (reference sequence). This chain's CDR3 is CASSRRDRGNGGEAFF. The DNA of the CDR3 is TGTGCCAGCAGTCGCCGGGACAGGGGAAATGGTGGTGAAGCTTTCTTT.

In its sample, this clonotype is medium-sized. V is TRBV7-9 and J is TRBJ1-2; no reliable D call. Germline V gene sequence: CDR1 SEHNR, CDR2 FQNEAQ (reference sequence). The V end lost 5 bases, the J end lost 7 bases, and 11 bases lay between the germline ends. This CDR3 is 12 amino acids long. CDR3 in amino acids: CASSPTAGGYTF. As DNA, the CDR3 is TGTGCCAGCAGCCCAACGGCAGGTGGCTACACCTTC.

In its sample, this clonotype ranks as medium-sized (0.01 to 0.1%). This chain links TRBV18 with TRBJ2-4; D may be TRBD1 (7 bases). V lost 3 bases, J lost 8 bases, and 14 bases lay in between. The CDR3 consists of 14 residues. Germline-derived CDR1 and CDR2 are KGHSH and LQKENI. As DNA, the CDR3 is TGTGCCAGCTCACCCGGAGACAGGGAGGACATTCAGTACTTC. It codes for CASSPGDREDIQYF.

This clonotype is large by share. The chain uses TRBV6-5 and TRBJ2-7; perhaps TRBD1 as D (6 bases). CDR1 is MNHEY and CDR2 is SVGAGI in the germline V gene. Trimming shortened V by 5 bases and J by 6 bases, and 17 bases separated the two germline ends. The CDR3 totals 14 residues. The CDR3 DNA sequence: TGTGCCAGCAGTACCTCGGGCAGGGGTGGCGAGCAGTACTTC. It encodes CASSTSGRGGEQYF.

This clonotype was found a few times. The V and J genes are TRBV10-2 and TRBJ2-5; TRBD2 aligns across 8 bases. This CDR3 spans 15 amino acids. CDR1 WSHSY and CDR2 SAAADI come from the germline V gene. V dropped 2 bases and J dropped 2; count of bases not matched to a gene: 4. DNA for the CDR3: TGCGCCAGCAGTGAGCAGCGGGAGATTCAAGAGACCCAGTACTTC. Its protein product is CASSEQREIQETQYF.

This clonotype was seen a single time. The chain has TRBV20-1 and TRBJ1-4; D is possibly TRBD1 (6 bases). V lost 2 bases, J lost 8 bases, and 18 bases lay in between. The V gene's germline CDR1 is DFQATT and CDR2 SNEGSKA (reference sequence). The CDR3 is 15 residues long. The CDR3 bases are TGCAGTGCTAGAAGGACAGTGGGAAAGGGGGAAAAACTGTTTTTT. Protein product: CSARRTVGKGEKLFF.

By proportion, this clonotype is medium-sized. The chain links TRBV20-1 to TRBJ2-3, with a weak D call TRBD2 (5 bases). The CDR3 runs 14 residues. In germline, CDR1 is DFQATT, CDR2 SNEGSKA (reference sequence). Trimming cost V 3 bases and J 6 bases, with 16 bases left between them. In nucleotides, the CDR3 is TGCAGTGCTAGTCGGGGATTGGGTCAGGATACGCAGTATTTT. As protein: CSASRGLGQDTQYF.

This chain connects TRBV7-3 to TRBJ2-3; no definite D call. The V gene lost 2 bases and the J gene lost 2 bases, with 14 bases spanning the gap. Per the germline V gene, CDR1 is SGHTA and CDR2 is FQGTGA. The CDR3 is 16 amino acids. The CDR3 region has the DNA TGTGCCAGCAGCTTATCAGCCACCCTAACCACAGATACGCAGTATTTT. This encodes CASSLSATLTTDTQYF.

By sample share, this clonotype is large. The chain employs TRBV27 and TRBJ2-3; 8 bases fit TRBD1. This CDR3 contains 15 residues. V shed 5 bases and J 4 bases; nucleotides not matched to a gene: 8. Per the germline V gene, CDR1 is MNHEY and CDR2 is SMNVEV (reference sequence). CDR3 in amino acids: CASSRRDRSADTQYF. The DNA for the CDR3 is TGTGCCAGCAGTCGCCGGGACAGGAGTGCAGATACGCAGTATTTT.

By frequency in the sample, this clonotype is large. The chain couples TRBV20-1 to TRBJ2-7; 11 nucleotides align to TRBD2. The CDR3 spans 15 residues. With V trimmed by 6 bases and J by 4 bases, 11 bases remained unmatched. CDR1 is DFQATT, CDR2 SNEGSKA, per germline (reference sequence). CDR3 DNA sequence: TGCAGTGCCACTCCAGGACTAGCGGGCTTGTACGAGCAGTACTTC. Protein sequence: CSATPGLAGLYEQYF.

In its sample, this clonotype ranks as medium-sized. The chain recombines TRBV5-1 with TRBJ2-7; D gene ambiguous. Germline V lookup: CDR1 SGHRS, CDR2 YFSETQ. With 4 bases removed from V and 0 bases from J, the gap between germline ends came to 11 bases. The CDR3 is made up of 14 amino acids. The CDR3, as DNA: TGCGCCAGCAGCATAACAGCCCTCTCCTACGAGCAGTACTTC. It encodes CASSITALSYEQYF.

This clonotype turned up a few times. The chain couples TRBV28 to TRBJ1-1; the D is unclear. This CDR3 is built from 12 residues. Trimming removed 5 bases from V and 8 bases from J, with 12 bases in between. Germline values: CDR1 MDHEN, CDR2 SYDVKM. The CDR3 reads CASSAKLDEAFF. CDR3 bases: TGTGCCAGCAGTGCCAAGTTAGACGAAGCTTTCTTT.

In this sample, this clonotype turned up a few times. The chain links TRBV20-1 to TRBJ2-7; TRBD2 matches 9 bases. The CDR3 contains 13 residues. V trimming: 3 bases; J trimming: 1 base; junction bases outside the gene matches: 1. In germline, CDR1 is DFQATT, CDR2 SNEGSKA (reference sequence). This CDR3 reads CSARTSGSYEQYF. In nucleotides, the CDR3 is TGCAGTGCTAGGACTAGCGGATCCTACGAGCAGTACTTC.

The chain joins TRBV10-3 to TRBJ2-1; TRBD2 matches at 8 bases. Germline CDR1 reads ENHRY; CDR2 reads SYGVKD. Unmatched junction bases numbered 6, after V lost 9 bases and J lost 5 bases. The CDR3 spans 13 residues. The CDR3 region is CAIGAGEDNEQFF. In DNA, the CDR3 is TGTGCCATAGGAGCGGGGGAGGACAATGAGCAGTTCTTC.

By share, this clonotype ranks as medium-sized (0.01 to 0.1%). The chain uses TRBV10-1 and TRBJ1-3; no reliable D call. This CDR3 has 16 residues. With 0 bases removed from V and 0 bases from J, the gap between germline ends came to 9 bases. Germline loops: CDR1 WNHNN, CDR2 SYGVQD (reference sequence). Here the CDR3 DNA reads TGCGCCAGCAGTGAGTCCGACGGCATCTCTGGAAACACCATATATTTT. It codes for CASSESDGISGNTIYF.